The sequence of this T cell receptor (beta chain) was determined in a study of identical twins. TCRdb recomputed calls from the 5' RACE reads with MiXCR, one row per CDR3 protein. The data show hundreds of thousands of distinct CDR3 sequences, around 7.5% seen once. This clonotype was seen a few times. This CDR3 has 16 amino acids. CDR1 is LGHDT and CDR2 is YNNKEL in the germline V gene (reference sequence). J was trimmed by 2 bases and V by 0 bases; bases with no gene match: 6. This sample was also put to use in a study of yellow fever vaccine responses in identical twins.

Sequencing input: PBMCs. The gene calls are TRBV3-1 and TRBJ2-5; TRBD2 agrees at 7 bases. The sequence was obtained from a woman between 18 and 29 years old in good health. CDR3: CASSQDQGGGQETQYF. The CDR3, as DNA: TGTGCCAGCAGCCAAGATCAGGGCGGGGGACAAGAGACCCAGTACTTC.